This T cell receptor (beta chain) stems from a study of cytomegalovirus exposure and HLA in healthy donors. Study outcomes and limitations: A further, later analysis showed that HLA-associated TCR beta chains (compared with equally common others) were more clonally expanded. In most subjects, TCR beta sequences reportedly gave accurate predictions of HLA-A and HLA-B alleles.

The study ran its PCR with 60 Vbeta and 13 Jbeta primers. The assay was immunoSEQ multiplex PCR, and TCRdb's table has in-frame clones only and misses some. The data hold around 170,000 clones, with approximately 80% observed a single time. This clone was seen a handful of times. The antigen remains unidentified. The length of the CDR3 is 14 residues. V was clipped by 3 bases and J by 6 bases; unmatched bases: 4. Looked up from germline, CDR1 is MGHRA and CDR2 is YSYEKL. This receptor was taken from a girl between 10 and 17 years old in good health and CMV-seropositive. Sample: PBMCs. The chain links TRBV4-1 to TRBJ2-7; 11 bases align to TRBD1. CDR3 sequence reads: CASSQPGTGGEQYF. CDR3 DNA sequence: TGCGCCAGCAGCCAGCCGGGGACAGGGGGCGAGCAGTACTTC.